This entry features one T cell receptor (beta chain) sequence. This receptor's antigen is unknown. No base quality values were provided; no much bigger clone lies one nucleotide off. A distance of 12 bases separates the germline ends of V and J, which lose 3 bases and 3 bases respectively. Its CDR3 holds 16 amino acids, cysteine through phenylalanine. The read is trimmed to its CDR3 DNA, 48 bases read in frame from base 1. The germline V gene (reference sequence) sets CDR1 to LNHDA and CDR2 to SQIVND. Receptor amplification or capture employed the immunoSEQ multiplex PCR assay. The original methods were these. A statistical classification framework was built for diagnosing cytomegalovirus status from the catalog of TCR beta chain sequences. The source is immuneACCESS, and TCRdb retained only in-frame sequences with V and J called. Part of the clones is not carried over; for the studies checked, unresolved V genes explain less than half of this, and the remainder is unexplained. That table gives V, J and clone size, and the DNA gave D and trimming. This sample comprises about 250,000 clones, about 83% of them detected only once. In total, the top ten clones hold 2.6% of the sample.

The donors were included in the validation cohort of around 120 subjects, a group kept apart from the approximately 650-subject first cohort. This specimen comes from a study of cytomegalovirus exposure and HLA in healthy donors (dated by TCRdb to 2015 to 2018). Background for the entire study: According to a later analysis, one platform produced both the roughly 120 validation repertoires and the 550 to 800 repertoires of the first cohort. Besides the first cohort of 550 to 750 subjects, a separate validation cohort made up of 90 to 150 different subjects was used. The study aimed to test whether signatures of past pathogen exposure could be identified by cataloging public T cell receptors. The study combined high-throughput TCR immunosequencing, statistical association of individual TCRs with disease status, and machine learning to predict cytomegalovirus infection status.

Beyond this particular receptor, the publication reports: A few of the identified cytomegalovirus-associated TCR beta chains were confirmed in vitro to be specific for cytomegalovirus antigens. Subsequent analysis determined that TCRs grouped into clusters in the first cohort also showed a tendency toward co-occurrence across the approximately 110 validation repertoires, and about 94% of cluster scores exceeded 0. Most TCR sequences were observed very rarely across donors, whereas some public TCRs were present in many individuals. According to the authors, the approach could potentially be generalized to other disease states and immunological phenotypes. In both the original and validation cohorts, the classifier was reported to diagnose cytomegalovirus status with high specificity and sensitivity. The study gave a list of under 200 TCR beta chains associated with cytomegalovirus. The validation cohort had no HLA typing available for a later analysis, so co-occurrence within that cohort was assessed over all 110 or so repertoires.

The sequence derives from a man younger than 35 in good health and CMV-seronegative. Recombination linked TRBV19 to TRBJ1-6, with an unclear D gene assignment. Sequenced material: PBMCs. Here is the DNA: TGTGCCAGTAGTATTAGATTCGGGGACTATAATTCACCCCTCCACTTT. Its protein is CASSIRFGDYNSPLHF.